These T cell receptor beta chains were read from a single sample in a study of radiotherapy plus CTLA-4 blockade in lung cancer. Libraries were prepared by immunoSEQ multiplex PCR; TCRdb keeps only in-frame clonotypes and omits some of them. The profile shows roughly 32,000 clones, 75% to 90% of them singletons. Sequenced here: peripheral blood, sampled from a patient treated with radiotherapy plus ipilimumab. These TCRs come from a human donor with non-small cell lung cancer that progressed on radiotherapy plus ipilimumab. The CDR3 runs from the conserved cysteine through the conserved F or W. A D gene is named only where the DNA matches it firmly. Where a row states a size, it is once, few, many or the class of an expanded clone; other rows omit it.

clone_size,j_call,d_call,v_call,cdr3_nt,cdr3_aa
.,TRBJ2-1,TRBD2,TRBV28,TGTGCCAGCAGCTCTACTAGCGGGGGCCATTCCTACAATGAGCAGTTCTTC,CASSSTSGGHSYNEQFF
.,TRBJ1-2,.,TRBV2,TGTGCCAGCACGGCCGGGGTCTTCGGTAACTATGGCTACACCTTC,CASTAGVFGNYGYTF
.,TRBJ1-2,TRBD1,TRBV29-1,TGCAGCGGGGGACAGGGGAAAGGCTACACCTTC,CSGGQGKGYTF
.,TRBJ1-5,.,TRBV10-3,TGTGCCATCAACCCAGAAATAAATCAGCCCCAGCATTTT,CAINPEINQPQHF
.,TRBJ1-4,TRBD1,TRBV5-1,TGCGCCAGCATGAACAGGGGCCTCAATGAAAAACTGTTTTTT,CASMNRGLNEKLFF
.,TRBJ1-1,.,TRBV6-5,TGTGCCAGCAGATCGGACAGCATGAACACTGAAGCTTTCTTT,CASRSDSMNTEAFF
.,TRBJ1-4,TRBD1,TRBV27,TGTGCCAGCAGCTTCATACAGGGGAATGAAAAACTGTTTTTT,CASSFIQGNEKLFF
.,TRBJ1-3,TRBD1,TRBV5-1,TGCGCCAGCAGCTTCGTCCAGGGGGCTGGAAACACCATATATTTT,CASSFVQGAGNTIYF
.,TRBJ2-2,.,TRBV11-2,TGTGCCAGCAGCTTATCCCAGGGCAGTATTACCGGGGAGCTGTTTTTT,CASSLSQGSITGELFF
.,TRBJ2-5,TRBD1,TRBV15,TGTGCCACCAGCGAGGGACAGGGTGTTAAGCAGTACTTC,CATSEGQGVKQYF
.,TRBJ2-7,.,TRBV5-1,TGCGCCAGCAGCCCCGCAGGCTCCTACGAGCAGTACTTC,CASSPAGSYEQYF
.,TRBJ1-3,TRBD1,TRBV4-2,TGTGCCAGCAGCCAACCAGGGGGCAGGGTTGCTGGAAACACCATATATTTT,CASSQPGGRVAGNTIYF
once,TRBJ2-3,TRBD2,TRBV9,TGTGCCAGCAGCGTAGGACTAGCGGGTTACACAGATACGCAGTATTTT,CASSVGLAGYTDTQYF
.,TRBJ2-1,.,TRBV4-2,TGTGCCAGCAGCCAAGGTTTTTCTAATGAGCAGTTCTTC,CASSQGFSNEQFF
.,TRBJ2-3,TRBD2,TRBV5-6,TGTGCCAGCAGCCTGGGGGGGGTTTCAGCAGATACGCAGTATTTT,CASSLGGVSADTQYF
.,TRBJ2-7,TRBD2,TRBV2,TGTGCCAGCAGTGTCCCCGGGGGGTACGAGCAGTACTTC,CASSVPGGYEQYF
.,TRBJ1-5,.,TRBV27,TGTGCCAGCAGTTTCACAGGGCCGTATAGCAATCAGCCCCAGCATTTT,CASSFTGPYSNQPQHF
.,TRBJ1-3,TRBD1,TRBV9,TGTGCCAGCAGCATGGGGACAGGGGACTCTGGAAACACCATATATTTT,CASSMGTGDSGNTIYF
.,TRBJ1-1,TRBD1,TRBV9,TGTGCCAGCAGCCCCACAGGGGGATATTCGACTGAAGCTTTCTTT,CASSPTGGYSTEAFF
.,TRBJ2-7,TRBD1,TRBV10-1,TGCGCCAGCAGTGAGCCGAGGACAGGGAGTCATGAGCAGTACTTC,CASSEPRTGSHEQYF
.,TRBJ1-1,.,TRBV25-1,TGTGCCAGCAGTCCACCTTCTTCGGGGTTGAACACTGAAGCTTTCTTT,CASSPPSSGLNTEAFF
.,TRBJ1-2,.,TRBV28,TGTGCCAGCAGCCCCCCCCGAGGATACTATGGCTACACCTTC,CASSPPRGYYGYTF
few,TRBJ2-2,.,TRBV9,TGTGCCAGCTGCGACGGACCCGACACCGGGGAGTTGTTTTTT,CASCDGPDTGELFF
.,TRBJ1-3,.,TRBV6-5,TGTGCCAGCACTGGGCGGCGGGGCACCATATATTTT,CASTGRRGTIYF
few,TRBJ1-1,TRBD1,TRBV6-5,TGTGCCAGTCGACAGGGGGCCGGGAGCACTGAAGCTTTCTTT,CASRQGAGSTEAFF
.,TRBJ1-2,TRBD1,TRBV29-1,TGCAGCGTTGATTACCGGACAGGGACGTACTACACCTTC,CSVDYRTGTYYTF
.,TRBJ1-1,.,TRBV11-2,TGTGCCAGCAGCTTAGGAATGGGACTCAGCGGCTCCATGAACACTGAAGCTTTCTTT,CASSLGMGLSGSMNTEAFF
once,TRBJ2-3,TRBD2,TRBV5-1,TGCGCCAGCAGCTCTAGCGGGGGCACAGATACGCAGTATTTT,CASSSSGGTDTQYF
.,TRBJ2-5,TRBD2,TRBV6-5,TGTGCCAGCAGTTCCGGACTAGTAGAGACCCAGTACTTC,CASSSGLVETQYF
.,TRBJ2-7,.,TRBV6-6,TGTGCCAGCAGTTACTCGGCAGGGAGGTCCTACGAGCAGTACTTC,CASSYSAGRSYEQYF
.,TRBJ2-2,TRBD2,TRBV4-2,TGTGCCAGCAGACCGGGACTAGGTTTCTCCGGGGAGCTGTTTTTT,CASRPGLGFSGELFF